A selection of T cell receptor beta chains follows, all from one sample in a study of T cells in Graves' hyperthyroidism and ophthalmopathy. Each CDR3 protein gets one entry after TCRdb re-called the multiplex PCR reads with MiXCR. Here the sample spans some 500,000 distinct CDR3 sequences, 13% to 15% being singletons. Source material: blood. These receptors originate from a woman aged 18-29 years with Graves' hyperthyroidism. CDR3s include the opening cysteine and the closing phenylalanine or tryptophan. The D gene is left open where the match is weak. Size is omitted from some rows. Given values are once, few, many or a class for expanded clones.

TRBV7-8,NA,TRBJ2-4,NA,TGTGCCAGCAGCTTAGAGGGACCATCAAACATTCAGTACTTC,CASSLEGPSNIQYF
TRBV6-1,many,TRBJ1-1,NA,TGTGCCAGCAGTGACGCCGGGGGCGAGACTGAAGCTTTCTTT,CASSDAGGETEAFF
TRBV3-1,few,TRBJ2-1,NA,TGTGCCAGCAGCCAGAGGGGTGAGGGTAATGAGCAGTTCTTC,CASSQRGEGNEQFF
TRBV10-3,many,TRBJ2-6,TRBD1,TGTGCCATCACTCATGGACAGGAGCCCTCTGGGGCCAACGTCCTGACTTTC,CAITHGQEPSGANVLTF
TRBV4-2,many,TRBJ2-2,NA,TGTGCCAGCAGCCACGCCGGGGAGCTGTTTTTT,CASSHAGELFF
TRBV5-8,NA,TRBJ2-7,NA,TGTGCCAGCAGCCCGGAGGGGGGCCAAGCCTACGAGCAGTACTTC,CASSPEGGQAYEQYF
TRBV7-8,few,TRBJ2-1,TRBD2,TGTGCCAGCAGCTCCGGGGCTAGCGGCAACAATGAGCAGTTCTTC,CASSSGASGNNEQFF
TRBV4-1,NA,TRBJ1-5,TRBD1,TGCGCCAGCAGCCTAGCCCTAGGAGGACAGGGGGCAGGTCAGCCCCAGCATTTT,CASSLALGGQGAGQPQHF
TRBV12-3/TRBV12-4,many,TRBJ1-2,NA,TGTGCCAGCAGTGGGACGGGAGCTAACTATGGCTACACCTTC,CASSGTGANYGYTF
TRBV11-1,many,TRBJ2-1,NA,TGTGCCAGCAGCACTTCCAAGCGGGCGCGCTCAAATGAGCAGTTCTTC,CASSTSKRARSNEQFF
TRBV25-1,NA,TRBJ1-4,TRBD1,TGTGCCAGCAGTATGACAGGGAGTGACGATCCTAATGAAAAACTGTTTTTT,CASSMTGSDDPNEKLFF
TRBV4-2,NA,TRBJ1-6,NA,TGTGCCAGCAGCCACCCCAAGAGCGGGAGAGGCAATTCACCCCTCCACTTT,CASSHPKSGRGNSPLHF
TRBV20-1,NA,TRBJ1-1,NA,TGCAGTGCTAGAGACATAGGGGCGAACACTGAAGCTTTCTTT,CSARDIGANTEAFF
TRBV10-3,many,TRBJ2-5,NA,TGTGCCATCAGTGAGTCGAGGATACTTAGCGACCAAGAGACCCAGTACTTC,CAISESRILSDQETQYF
TRBV30,many,TRBJ2-3,NA,TGTGCCTGGAGTGTGGCGGGAGATACGCAGTATTTT,CAWSVAGDTQYF
TRBV7-2,NA,TRBJ2-5,TRBD2,TGTGCCAGCAGCTCGGCGGGAGTACCGAAGACCCAGTACTTC,CASSSAGVPKTQYF
TRBV11-3,many,TRBJ2-5,NA,TGTGCCAGCAGCTTAAGTATGGGCGAGGAGACCCAGTACTTC,CASSLSMGEETQYF
TRBV19,few,TRBJ1-5,TRBD1,TGTGCCAGTATCGGACAGGATGACTCTTATAGCAATCAGCCCCAGCATTTT,CASIGQDDSYSNQPQHF
TRBV11-3,few,TRBJ2-1,TRBD2,TGTGCCAGCAGCTTAGATACGGGGGGGGATGAGCAGTTCTTC,CASSLDTGGDEQFF
TRBV7-6,few,TRBJ1-3,NA,TGTGCCAGCAGCGGGGCGGGTGCTGGAAACACCATATATTTT,CASSGAGAGNTIYF
TRBV6-1,many,TRBJ2-7,NA,TGTGCCAGCAGTGGGCACGGGATCGCTGTAATAGAGCAGTACTTC,CASSGHGIAVIEQYF
TRBV19,many,TRBJ1-1,NA,TGTGCCAGTAGTATGTCGCCGAACACTGAAGCTTTCTTT,CASSMSPNTEAFF
TRBV5-1,few,TRBJ1-1,NA,TGCGCCAGCAGCTTGGACTTGGGACGCACTGAAGCTTTCTTT,CASSLDLGRTEAFF
TRBV11-2,many,TRBJ1-2,NA,TGTGCCAGCAGCTTGTGGGGGAACTATGGCTACACCTTC,CASSLWGNYGYTF
TRBV7-9,NA,TRBJ1-4,NA,TGTGCCAGCGTACCGGGAAGGGCGTCTAATGAAAAACTGTTTTTT,CASVPGRASNEKLFF
TRBV10-3,many,TRBJ2-7,TRBD1,TGTGCCATCAGCAGGGACAGAAACTACGAGCAGTACTTC,CAISRDRNYEQYF
TRBV5-6,many,TRBJ1-4,NA,TGTGCCAGCAGCTTACCGGGGCGAAGTGGCGAAAAACTGTTTTTT,CASSLPGRSGEKLFF
TRBV19,NA,TRBJ1-1,NA,TGTGCCAGTAGTATAGGCGTATTACGACCTGAAGCTTTCTTT,CASSIGVLRPEAFF
TRBV12-5,many,TRBJ1-1,NA,TGTGCTAGTGGTTTTAGGGTAAGGACTGAAGCTTTCTTT,CASGFRVRTEAFF
TRBV12-3/TRBV12-4,many,TRBJ1-5,NA,TGTGCCAGCAGTTTAATGGTTCAGCCCCAGCATTTT,CASSLMVQPQHF
TRBV12-3/TRBV12-4,many,TRBJ1-1,NA,TGTGCCAGCAGCCCGAGCCGGGAAGCTTTCTTT,CASSPSREAFF
TRBV14,many,TRBJ2-1,TRBD2,TGTGCCAGCAGCCGAGAAGGACTAGCGGGAGTGATTGCCTACAATGAGCAGTTCTTC,CASSREGLAGVIAYNEQFF
TRBV27,NA,TRBJ1-2,TRBD1,TGTGCCAGCAGTCGGGACAGTGGTGCCTATGGCTACACCTTC,CASSRDSGAYGYTF
TRBV20-1,many,TRBJ2-7,NA,TGCAGTGCTAGATCAGCGGACCCGTACGAGCAGTACTTC,CSARSADPYEQYF
TRBV6-1,NA,TRBJ2-3,NA,TGTGCCAGCAAGGTCCAGCGGGCCACAGATACGCAGTATTTT,CASKVQRATDTQYF
TRBV19,few,TRBJ2-3,TRBD1,TGTGCCAGTAGTAAACAGGGGACAGATACGCAGTATTTT,CASSKQGTDTQYF
TRBV6-6,many,TRBJ2-3,TRBD2,TGTGCCAGCAGTTACTTGGGACTAGCAAGCGCCGATACGCAGTATTTT,CASSYLGLASADTQYF
TRBV10-2,few,TRBJ2-1,NA,TGCGCCAGCAGTGAGCAGAGCTCCTACAATGAGCAGTTCTTC,CASSEQSSYNEQFF
TRBV15,many,TRBJ1-1,TRBD1,TGTGCCACCAGCAGAGATGGTCCCCGGACAGGGGCCTATGAAGCTTTCTTT,CATSRDGPRTGAYEAFF
TRBV6-1,few,TRBJ1-5,NA,TGTGCCAGCAGTGCCCATCCTTTCAATCAGCCCCAGCATTTT,CASSAHPFNQPQHF
TRBV25-1,few,TRBJ2-7,TRBD2,TGTGCCAGCAGTGATCATGGGGGCGGGAGGGCCTACGAGCAGTACTTC,CASSDHGGGRAYEQYF
TRBV6-1,few,TRBJ1-5,NA,TGTGCCAGCAGGGAAACTCTCGGGGGGGGTCAGCCCCAGCATTTT,CASRETLGGGQPQHF
TRBV10-3,many,TRBJ1-5,TRBD1,TGTGCCATCAGTGAGGGGACAGGGGCACAGCCCCAGCATTTT,CAISEGTGAQPQHF
TRBV30,many,TRBJ1-6,NA,TGTGCCTGGAGTGTAACGGGGATCAATTCACCCCTCCACTTT,CAWSVTGINSPLHF
TRBV27,many,TRBJ2-2,TRBD1,TGTGCCAGCAGTTTGTACAGGGGCACCGGGGAGCTGTTTTTT,CASSLYRGTGELFF
TRBV5-1,many,TRBJ2-1,NA,TGCGCCAGCGGCGACCCCGACCGGTGGAATGAGCAGTTCTTC,CASGDPDRWNEQFF
TRBV20-1,few,TRBJ1-2,NA,TGCAGTGCTCGAGGGGGTGAGGTTGGCTACACCTTC,CSARGGEVGYTF
TRBV30,NA,TRBJ1-3,NA,TGTGCCTCGACAGCGGGCTCTGGAAACACCATATATTTT,CASTAGSGNTIYF
TRBV6-1,many,TRBJ1-2,TRBD1,TGTGCCAGCAGGGCACAGGGGAACAACGGCTACACCTTC,CASRAQGNNGYTF
TRBV14,NA,TRBJ1-4,NA,TGTGCCAGCAGCCAAGAGGACGGAACCCGGATCTACTTTGAAAAACTGTTTTTT,CASSQEDGTRIYFEKLFF
TRBV19,few,TRBJ2-3,NA,TGTGCCAGTAGTATATACCAGGGGTCCACAGATACGCAGTATTTT,CASSIYQGSTDTQYF
TRBV2,many,TRBJ2-5,NA,TGTGCCAGCAGTGTCTCCAGGGAAGGGACCCAGTACTTC,CASSVSREGTQYF
TRBV12-3/TRBV12-4,many,TRBJ1-5,TRBD1,TGTGCCAGCAGCTTAGGGGGGACAGGAGGGCAGCCCCAGCATTTT,CASSLGGTGGQPQHF